This TCR beta chain was sequenced during a study of metastatic and nonmetastatic thyroid tumors. Study conclusions and caveats: A significant increase in TCR beta diversity was reportedly seen in malignant thyroid tumors relative to benign nodules, in blood and tumor.

About this clone itself: What it binds is unknown.

V trimming: 5 bases; J trimming: 8 bases; junction bases outside the gene matches: 8. The germline CDR1 and CDR2 sequences are DFQATT and SNEGSKA (reference sequence). This CDR3 comprises 14 residues. Treatment of any kind had been given to no patient before thyroid surgery. Authors' methods: A papillary thyroid cancer distant-metastasis classifier was built from CDR3 differences across clinicopathological groups. TCRdb called clones again from the PCR reads with MiXCR. TCRdb assigned the V and J calls; the authors' analysis was not used. The sample yields tens of thousands of clones, roughly 23% seen once.

The receptor's source is a female donor with papillary thyroid cancer or a benign thyroid nodule (not recorded which). Some clones in this sample may be carry-over from other donors' samples. J is TRBJ2-1 and V is TRBV20-1; TRBD2 aligns across 11 bases. Sequencing used tumor tissue. CDR3 in amino acids: CSAPRLAGSDEQFF. The CDR3 bases are TGCAGTGCTCCAAGACTAGCGGGGAGCGATGAGCAGTTCTTC.